These T cell receptor beta chains were read from a single sample in a study of CD8+ T cells in alopecia areata. Profiling relied on immunoSEQ multiplex PCR, and the TCRdb table lists in-frame clones only, not all of them. This sample has roughly 210,000 clones, with roughly 44% found just once. The specimen comprised CD4+ T cells sorted from blood, sampled at approximately week 36, from a patient treated with tofacitinib. These receptor sequences come from a human donor with alopecia areata. CDR3s include the opening cysteine and the closing phenylalanine or tryptophan. Each record gives: J gene, D gene, V gene, CDR3 length, clone size, CDR3 protein, CDR3 DNA. A D gene is named only where the DNA matches it firmly. Only part of the rows carry a size: once, few, many, or a class if the clone is expanded.

J gene: TRBJ2-2
D gene: .
V gene: TRBV27
CDR3 length: 18
clone size: .
CDR3 protein: CASRLRVGSTGIPGELFF
CDR3 DNA: TGTGCCAGCAGGCTGAGAGTTGGTTCCACCGGGATACCCGGGGAGCTGTTTTTT

J gene: TRBJ2-7
D gene: TRBD1
V gene: TRBV7-3
CDR3 length: 16
clone size: few
CDR3 protein: CASSLFGQGLSYEQYF
CDR3 DNA: TGTGCCAGCAGCTTATTCGGACAGGGGCTGTCCTACGAGCAGTACTTC

J gene: TRBJ2-2
D gene: TRBD2
V gene: TRBV7-3
CDR3 length: 15
clone size: .
CDR3 protein: CASRAASGTTGELFF
CDR3 DNA: TGTGCCAGCAGAGCGGCTAGCGGGACAACCGGGGAGCTGTTTTTT

J gene: TRBJ1-5
D gene: .
V gene: TRBV18
CDR3 length: 14
clone size: few
CDR3 protein: CASSPPGTKSPQHF
CDR3 DNA: TGTGCCAGCTCACCACCCGGGACGAAAAGTCCCCAGCATTTT

J gene: TRBJ2-7
D gene: .
V gene: TRBV14
CDR3 length: 11
clone size: .
CDR3 protein: CASSRTREQYF
CDR3 DNA: TGTGCCAGCAGCCGCACTCGCGAGCAGTACTTC

J gene: TRBJ2-2
D gene: .
V gene: TRBV10-3
CDR3 length: 15
clone size: .
CDR3 protein: CAISMDAGNTGELFF
CDR3 DNA: TGTGCCATCAGTATGGACGCAGGCAACACCGGGGAGCTGTTTTTT

J gene: TRBJ2-3
D gene: TRBD2
V gene: TRBV15
CDR3 length: 18
clone size: few
CDR3 protein: CATSRDPGASGSTDTQYF
CDR3 DNA: TGTGCCACCAGCAGAGATCCTGGTGCTAGCGGGAGCACAGATACGCAGTATTTT

J gene: TRBJ2-5
D gene: .
V gene: TRBV7-2
CDR3 length: 14
clone size: .
CDR3 protein: CASSLEALRETQYF
CDR3 DNA: TGTGCCAGCAGCTTAGAGGCCCTAAGGGAGACCCAGTACTTC

J gene: TRBJ1-2
D gene: .
V gene: TRBV9
CDR3 length: 14
clone size: .
CDR3 protein: CASSAQGTLSGYTF
CDR3 DNA: TGTGCCAGCAGCGCCCAGGGGACCCTAAGTGGCTACACCTTC

J gene: TRBJ2-3
D gene: .
V gene: TRBV9
CDR3 length: 12
clone size: .
CDR3 protein: CASSVVTDTQYF
CDR3 DNA: TGTGCCAGCAGCGTAGTCACAGATACGCAGTATTTT

J gene: TRBJ2-6
D gene: .
V gene: TRBV7-9
CDR3 length: 15
clone size: .
CDR3 protein: CASSPRLSGANVLTF
CDR3 DNA: TGTGCCAGCAGCCCCCGTTTATCTGGGGCCAACGTCCTGACTTTC

J gene: TRBJ1-1
D gene: .
V gene: TRBV9
CDR3 length: 14
clone size: .
CDR3 protein: CASSSKMINTEAFF
CDR3 DNA: TGTGCCAGCAGCTCTAAGATGATAAACACTGAAGCTTTCTTT

J gene: TRBJ2-5
D gene: TRBD2
V gene: TRBV29-1
CDR3 length: 14
clone size: few
CDR3 protein: CSVSTSGSQETQYF
CDR3 DNA: TGCAGCGTTTCGACTAGCGGGAGCCAAGAGACCCAGTACTTC

J gene: TRBJ2-7
D gene: .
V gene: TRBV15
CDR3 length: 15
clone size: few
CDR3 protein: CATSRDRAPVYEQYF
CDR3 DNA: TGTGCCACCAGCAGAGATAGGGCCCCCGTCTACGAGCAGTACTTC

J gene: TRBJ2-2
D gene: .
V gene: TRBV11-2
CDR3 length: 18
clone size: .
CDR3 protein: CASSTHHGSPGRTGELFF
CDR3 DNA: TGTGCCAGCAGCACACACCATGGGTCGCCAGGACGGACCGGGGAGCTGTTTTTT

J gene: TRBJ2-7
D gene: TRBD1
V gene: TRBV30
CDR3 length: 15
clone size: .
CDR3 protein: CAWRGSGTAIYEQYF
CDR3 DNA: TGTGCCTGGAGGGGATCCGGGACAGCCATCTACGAGCAGTACTTC

J gene: TRBJ2-3
D gene: .
V gene: TRBV5-1
CDR3 length: 17
clone size: .
CDR3 protein: CASSSTLRQRPTDTQYF
CDR3 DNA: TGCGCCAGCAGCTCCACCCTCAGGCAGCGCCCTACCGATACGCAGTATTTT

J gene: TRBJ1-2
D gene: .
V gene: TRBV4-3
CDR3 length: 16
clone size: few
CDR3 protein: CASSQVSGVEGYGYTF
CDR3 DNA: TGCGCCAGCAGCCAAGTTTCAGGCGTAGAGGGATATGGCTACACCTTC

J gene: TRBJ2-2
D gene: .
V gene: TRBV29-1
CDR3 length: 15
clone size: .
CDR3 protein: CSVGRGSENTGELFF
CDR3 DNA: TGCAGCGTTGGGAGGGGGTCGGAGAACACCGGGGAGCTGTTTTTT

J gene: TRBJ1-2
D gene: .
V gene: TRBV5-8
CDR3 length: 12
clone size: .
CDR3 protein: CASSWRGYGYTF
CDR3 DNA: TGTGCCAGCAGCTGGAGGGGATATGGCTACACCTTC

J gene: TRBJ2-1
D gene: .
V gene: TRBV27
CDR3 length: 13
clone size: .
CDR3 protein: CASSLSESPKQFF
CDR3 DNA: TGTGCCAGCAGTTTGAGTGAAAGTCCTAAGCAGTTCTTC

J gene: TRBJ1-1
D gene: .
V gene: TRBV5-4
CDR3 length: 16
clone size: few
CDR3 protein: CASSLDPSALNTEAFF
CDR3 DNA: TGTGCCAGCAGCTTGGACCCATCGGCCCTAAACACTGAAGCTTTCTTT

J gene: TRBJ2-4
D gene: .
V gene: TRBV29-1
CDR3 length: 13
clone size: .
CDR3 protein: CSVEGGSKNIQYF
CDR3 DNA: TGCAGCGTTGAGGGGGGCTCCAAAAACATTCAGTACTTC

J gene: TRBJ2-5
D gene: .
V gene: TRBV11-2
CDR3 length: 14
clone size: .
CDR3 protein: CASSLGLALETQYF
CDR3 DNA: TGTGCCAGCAGCTTAGGGCTAGCTTTGGAGACCCAGTACTTC

J gene: TRBJ2-6
D gene: .
V gene: TRBV11-2
CDR3 length: 14
clone size: few
CDR3 protein: CASSPRRGANVLTF
CDR3 DNA: TGTGCCAGCAGCCCCCGTAGGGGGGCCAACGTCCTGACTTTC